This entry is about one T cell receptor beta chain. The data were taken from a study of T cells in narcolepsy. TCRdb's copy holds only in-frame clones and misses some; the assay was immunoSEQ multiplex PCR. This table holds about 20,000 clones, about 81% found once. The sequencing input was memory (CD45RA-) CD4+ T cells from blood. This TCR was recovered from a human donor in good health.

CDR3 region: CASRNDRDGYTF. For the CDR3, the DNA is TGCGCCAGCAGAAACGACAGGGATGGCTACACCTTC. V is TRBV5-1 and J is TRBJ1-2; 7 nucleotides line up with TRBD1. J was trimmed by 6 bases and V by 5 bases; bases with no gene match: 4. This CDR3 region has 12 residues. Germline lookup yields CDR1 SGHRS and CDR2 YFSETQ.